These T cell receptor beta chains were read from a single sample in a study of blood T cell repertoires in COVID-19. Generated by immunoSEQ multiplex PCR, the TCRdb table keeps only in-frame clones and is missing some. Among around 700,000 clones listed, about 87% were seen once. The sample comprised peripheral blood. These TCRs come from a woman younger than 35 with acute or convalescent COVID-19. Both conserved end residues are trimmed from each CDR3. The D gene is left open where the match is weak. Size is omitted from some rows. Given values are once, few, many or a class for expanded clones.

v_gene | abundance | d_gene | CDR3aa
TRBV3-1/TRBV3-2 | NA | TRBD2 | ASSQAGLAEETQY
TRBV4-1 | NA | NA | ASSFWQGGPLNYGYT
TRBV7-9 | once | TRBD2 | ASSLFVAGSTDTQY
TRBV7-2 | NA | NA | ASSYDTYTEAF
TRBV12-3/TRBV12-4 | once | NA | ASSLQGYYGYT
TRBV21-1 | NA | NA | ASSKDRDRGLVYEKLF
TRBV7-9 | once | NA | ASIRGNMNTEAF
TRBV20-1 | NA | NA | SASYRANQPQH
TRBV5-4 | NA | NA | ASQGAGSTDTQY
TRBV9 | NA | TRBD2 | ASSVAGERGDTQY
TRBV7-8 | NA | NA | ASSLNRDYGYT
TRBV18 | few | TRBD1 | ASSSGQGVDYGYT
TRBV28 | NA | TRBD1 | ASSFDQGVYEQY
TRBV29-1 | few | NA | SVDTTGNTEAF
TRBV6-2/TRBV6-3 | NA | TRBD1 | ASSKGQAYNQPQH
TRBV6-2/TRBV6-3 | NA | NA | ASSLGGRLNQPQH
TRBV7-9 | NA | TRBD1 | ASSSRTGGSTDTQY
TRBV28 | NA | NA | ASNLGAFDYEQY
TRBV7-2 | NA | NA | ASSLAGGRYEQF
TRBV6-2/TRBV6-3 | NA | TRBD1 | ASSTWTGSELF
TRBV27 | NA | NA | ASTGFPNYGYT
TRBV7-9 | NA | TRBD1 | ASSLGGQGSGYT
TRBV11-2 | NA | NA | ASSPGGNLEAF
TRBV30 | NA | NA | AWSVAGGTPYEQY
TRBV5-3 | few | NA | ARSLTEGSGYT
TRBV3-1/TRBV3-2 | NA | TRBD1 | ASSHPGQGSTEAF
TRBV4-1 | NA | TRBD2 | ASSSSVAGGTYNEQF
TRBV29-1 | NA | NA | SVCEALRGDDEQY
TRBV6-5 | NA | NA | ASSYDSSGNTIY
TRBV5-6 | once | TRBD2 | ASSQLAGEGTQY
TRBV4-2 | NA | TRBD1 | ASSHPPRTGRYEQY
TRBV5-6 | NA | NA | ASSLGLLAAEAF
TRBV5-1 | NA | TRBD1 | ASSLGDRGFNYGYT
TRBV12-3/TRBV12-4 | NA | NA | ASRRDSGELF
TRBV15 | NA | TRBD1 | ATSGVGTGGHEQY
TRBV7-3 | NA | TRBD1 | ASSRDRGTEAF
TRBV18 | NA | TRBD1 | ASSPGTGYEQY
TRBV30 | NA | NA | ASAAGGYGYT
TRBV12-5 | NA | TRBD1 | ASGPSLQGKDSPLH
TRBV29-1 | NA | NA | SVREGRSGNTIY
TRBV20-1 | once | TRBD1 | SASAGTGYIEQY
TRBV7-3 | NA | NA | ASSLRFSPQTDTQY
TRBV19 | NA | TRBD1 | ASRGQGDFTEAF
TRBV19 | NA | NA | ASSIGRRLAQPEAF
TRBV4-1 | NA | NA | ASSHPLRTEAF